This T cell receptor (beta chain) originates from a study of blood T cell repertoires in COVID-19 (dated by TCRdb to 2018 to 2020). Describing the broader study: The collaborator samples originated in the United States, Italy and Spain and spanned the acute and convalescent phases of COVID-19. Where available, HLA class I and class II types were obtained from metadata supplied by the sample provider rather than from assay-based typing. The material from the prospective study consisted of cDNA or gDNA derived from T cells, B-cell-depleted T cells, or PBMCs. Samples came from the ongoing ImmuneRACE study (first 160 participants) plus 1,254 subjects from 6 global collaborators. The repertoires were made available in a free public database intended to serve as a resource for research on the immune response to SARS-CoV-2. Sample metadata almost always included a de-identified subject ID, COVID-19 status, age in years and sex. Subjects who had been exposed to COVID-19, were actively infected with it, or had recovered from it provided the deeply sampled blood TCRbeta repertoires that made up the dataset. Points the paper makes about the study in general: Clinical and demographic metadata were provided uncurated, with the amount varying by source and participant.

Whole blood was collected in K2EDTA tubes by collaborating institutions according to the institutions' own protocols. For TCRbeta analysis, collaborators shipped samples as frozen whole blood, isolated PBMCs, or DNA extracted from either of those sample types. TCRbeta CDR3 regions were amplified from genomic DNA by means of the immunoSEQ Assay, a bias-controlled multiplex PCR. Per the authors' processing: Nucleated cell counts per sample were estimated from amplification of reference gene primers within the assay. To quantify the absolute abundance of each unique TCRbeta CDR3 rearrangement, sequence reads were collapsed and filtered. For each sample, productive Simpson clonality was calculated by taking the square root of Simpson's diversity index across productive rearrangements. TCRdb provides this immuneACCESS table in a form limited to in-frame rearrangements. Some clones are lacking; in checked studies, under half of them reflect an unresolved V gene, and why the rest are absent is not known. V and J calls and clone size are copied from that table; D and trimming were computed from the DNA. The sample table holds more than 150,000 clones, of which around nine tenths were seen once. Approximately 2.5% of the sample is in the top ten clones.

The CDR3 measures 16 amino acids from cysteine to phenylalanine. The only DNA kept is the CDR3, 48 bases in frame from the first base. V gives up 3 bases and J gives up 0 bases, and the segment between their germline ends measures 12 bases. The germline V gene specifies SGHTS as CDR1 and YDEGEE as CDR2. This clone came up once. The target of this receptor is not known. No per-base quality is available; no much larger clone lies one base away. This receptor was obtained from a man aged 35 to 55 with active or convalescent COVID-19. Here the chain combines TRBV5-8 and TRBJ1-4; the D gene remains uncertain. Sequencing input: peripheral blood. The CDR3 reads CASSSGRTATNEKLFF. The nucleotide sequence reads as follows: TGTGCCAGCAGCTCCGGACGGACTGCAACTAATGAAAAACTGTTTTTT.